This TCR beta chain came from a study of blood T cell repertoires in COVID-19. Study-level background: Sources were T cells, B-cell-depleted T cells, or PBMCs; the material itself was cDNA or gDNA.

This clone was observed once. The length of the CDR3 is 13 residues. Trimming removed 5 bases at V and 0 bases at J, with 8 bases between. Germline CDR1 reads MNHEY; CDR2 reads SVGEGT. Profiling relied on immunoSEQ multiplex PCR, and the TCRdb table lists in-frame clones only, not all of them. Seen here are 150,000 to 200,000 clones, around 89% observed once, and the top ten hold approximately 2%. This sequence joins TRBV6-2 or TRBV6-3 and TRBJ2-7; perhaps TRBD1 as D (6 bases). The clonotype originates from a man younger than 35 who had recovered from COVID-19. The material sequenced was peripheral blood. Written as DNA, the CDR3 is TGTGCCAGCAGTAGGGACACCTCCTACGAGCAGTACTTC. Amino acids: CASSRDTSYEQYF.